Listed here are 18 T cell receptor beta chains from one sample, sequenced in a study. TCRdb analysed the 5' RACE reads with MiXCR anew, one entry per CDR3 protein. Of roughly 13,000 distinct CDR3 sequences in the sample, about 22% were seen once. The sequencing sample was made of naive CD4+ T cells sorted from blood. Described subset: naive CD4+ T cells, CD4+CD45RA+CD25-. The receptors come from a female donor with breast cancer.

Regarding this clonotype: Just one base apart from a much larger clone, this may be a read error. The gene calls are TRBV25-1 and TRBJ1-5, with D perhaps matching TRBD1 (6 bases). CDR3 length equals 14 residues. Per germline, CDR1 MGHDK and CDR2 SYGVNS. The CDR3 spells CASSAGGGNQAQHF. The CDR3 nucleotides read TGTGCCAGCAGTGCGGGGGGCGGCAATCAGGCCCAGCATTTT.

In the case of this clonotype: With a much larger clone just one base away, this may be a read error. The V call is TRBV28, the J call TRBJ2-7, with a possible D match to TRBD2 (5 bases). V lost 7 bases and J 3 bases, leaving 16 bases between the germline ends. This CDR3 region has 14 residues. Germline values: CDR1 MDHEN, CDR2 SYDVKM. As DNA, the CDR3 is TGTGCCAGCAACCTCGGGGAGAGTGGCTACGAGCAGTACTTC. Its protein product is CASNLGESGYEQYF.

The V call is TRBV11-2, the J call TRBJ2-1; D perhaps matches TRBD1 (6 bases). Trimming took 5 bases from V and 6 from J, leaving 23 bases between them. The V gene's germline CDR1 is SGHAT and CDR2 FQNNGV. The CDR3 runs 17 residues. The CDR3 reads CASSALQGHRRGNEQFF. CDR3 sequence (DNA): TGTGCCAGCAGCGCATTACAGGGACACCGTAGGGGCAATGAGCAGTTCTTC.

The J gene is TRBJ2-1, the V gene TRBV6-2 or TRBV6-3, with TRBD1 as a possible D gene (6 bases). Deletions cut 5 bases from V and 5 bases from J, with 19 bases between. Germline values: CDR1 MNHEY, CDR2 SVGEGT. The CDR3 spans 16 residues. The CDR3 reads CASSDPGQSRDNEQFF. CDR3 bases: TGTGCCAGCAGTGACCCGGGACAATCGCGCGACAATGAGCAGTTCTTC.

In this sample, this clonotype turned up many times. The chain uses TRBV6-6 and TRBJ1-2, with unresolved D. The ends were cut back, 4 bases at V and 4 bases at J, with 16 bases in the middle. Germline CDR1 and CDR2: MNHNY and SVGAGI (reference sequence). The CDR3 has 15 amino acids. The CDR3 spells CASSFPDLSLYGYTF. As DNA, the CDR3 is TGTGCCAGCAGTTTTCCGGACCTCTCCCTCTATGGCTACACCTTC.

The J gene is TRBJ1-5, the V gene TRBV12-3 or TRBV12-4, with TRBD1 matching 7 bases. With V trimmed by 6 bases and J by 2 bases, 7 bases remained unmatched. This CDR3 has 15 amino acids. CDR3 DNA: TGTGCCAGCAGGTTGACAGGGAATCGCAATCAGCCCCAGCATTTT. Its translation is CASRLTGNRNQPQHF.

In this sample, this clonotype is medium-sized. V usage is TRBV6-5 and J usage is TRBJ2-7, with D possibly being TRBD1 (6 bases). Germline CDR1 MNHEY, CDR2 SVGAGI. Trimming left V 1 base short and J 3 bases short, with 10 bases between. This CDR3 region has 14 residues. CDR3 coding DNA: TGTGCCAGCAGTTACTTTTCACAGGGCTACGAGCAGTACTTC. It codes for CASSYFSQGYEQYF.

J is TRBJ2-2 and V is TRBV24-1; D not resolved. Looked up from germline, CDR1 is KGHDR and CDR2 is SFDVKD. Trimming shortened V by 7 bases and J by 6 bases, and 11 bases separated the two germline ends. This CDR3 has 13 residues. The CDR3 region is CATRELNPGELFF. The CDR3 bases are TGTGCCACCAGGGAATTAAACCCCGGGGAGCTGTTTTTT.

This clonotype showed up just a few times. The chain uses TRBV3-1 and TRBJ1-5; no firm D call. CDR3 length: 15 residues. Per the germline V gene, CDR1 is LGHDT and CDR2 is YNNKEL (reference sequence). The V and J ends lost 5 bases and 0 bases respectively, with 11 bases between them. The CDR3 bases are TGTGCCAGCAGCAACTGGGGAGATAGCAATCAGCCCCAGCATTTT. Translated: CASSNWGDSNQPQHF.

Note on this clonotype: Being one base from a much bigger clone, this may be a read error. V gene TRBV6-5 combines with J gene TRBJ2-6; D may be TRBD2 (6 bases). Per the germline V gene, CDR1 is MNHEY and CDR2 is SVGAGI. This CDR3 has 17 residues. Written as DNA, the CDR3 is TGTGCCAGCAGTTACTCAACCGCGGGGTCTGGGGCCAACGCCCTGACTTTC. Amino acid sequence: CASSYSTAGSGANALTF.

J is TRBJ2-3 and V is TRBV20-1; 11 bases agree with TRBD2. The V and J ends lost 7 bases and 7 bases, in that order; junction bases with no gene match: 10. CDR1 DFQATT and CDR2 SNEGSKA come from the germline V gene (reference sequence). This CDR3 region has 14 residues. CDR3 nucleotide sequence: TGCAGTGAGATACTAGCGGGAGCGGAGTATACGCAGTATTTT. It specifies CSEILAGAEYTQYF.

Only a few counts were recorded for this clonotype. The V gene is TRBV6-5, the J gene TRBJ2-7; 14 bases agree with TRBD2. Germline lookup yields CDR1 MNHEY and CDR2 SVGAGI. Trimming removed 2 bases from V and 12 bases from J; junction bases left unmatched: 3. This CDR3 contains 13 residues. The CDR3: CASSYGTSGRWYF. The CDR3 DNA sequence: TGTGCCAGCAGTTACGGGACTAGCGGGAGATGGTACTTC.

In regard to this clonotype: A read error may explain this, as a much larger clone is one base away. This chain connects TRBV2 to TRBJ1-4; tentatively, D is TRBD1 (5 bases). Germline V CDR1 and CDR2: SNHLY, FYNNEI. CDR3 length: 15 residues. The V gene lost 6 bases and the J gene lost 12 bases, with 23 bases spanning the gap. The CDR3 region is CASSADGTTSGQLFF. CDR3 in DNA: TGTGCCAGCAGCGCGGACGGGACGACTTCGGGGCAACTGTTTTTT.

A word on this clonotype: Being one base from a much bigger clone, this may be a read error. V usage is TRBV9 and J usage is TRBJ1-1; possible D gene TRBD1, 5 bases. CDR1 SGDLS and CDR2 YYNGEE come from the germline V gene. Trimming left V 3 bases short and J 3 bases short, with 9 bases between. The CDR3 contains 13 residues. The CDR3 loop is CASSGGGDTEAFF. DNA of the CDR3: TGTGCCAGCAGCGGCGGGGGGGACACTGAAGCTTTCTTT.

The rearrangement links TRBV25-1 to TRBJ2-7; TRBD1 might be the D (5 bases). Germline CDR1 and CDR2: MGHDK and SYGVNS. V dropped 6 bases and J dropped 3 bases, with 15 bases sitting between them. The CDR3 runs 14 residues. CDR3 DNA sequence: TGTGCCAGCAGCATGGGGCCAGCGAACTACGAGCAGTACTTC. Translated: CASSMGPANYEQYF.

V and J are TRBV9 and TRBJ2-1; 9 nucleotides match TRBD2. The V gene's germline CDR1 is SGDLS and CDR2 YYNGEE. Losses at the gene ends were 4 bases for V and 0 bases for J; bases not matched to a gene: 8. This CDR3 spans 17 amino acids. CDR3 DNA: TGTGCCAGCAGCTCCCCCCTTAGCGGGAGCTCCTACAATGAGCAGTTCTTC. Its protein is CASSSPLSGSSYNEQFF.

This chain links TRBV5-1 with TRBJ2-3; no clear D gene. V was cut by 0 bases and J by 5 bases, with 10 bases left in between. Germline loops: CDR1 SGHRS, CDR2 YFSETQ. The CDR3 has 14 amino acids. The chain's CDR3 is CASSLEGQGDTQYF. The CDR3 nucleotides are TGCGCCAGCAGCTTGGAGGGCCAAGGAGATACGCAGTATTTT.

There are a few counts of this clonotype. DNA of the CDR3: TGTGCTAGTGGTTTGAAGGGGTTGGAAAACACCATATATTTT. Translation gives CASGLKGLENTIYF. V and J are TRBV12-5 and TRBJ1-3, with D possibly matching TRBD1 (5 bases). This CDR3 is built from 14 residues. Trimming shortened V by 2 bases and J by 6 bases, and 11 bases separated the two germline ends. Germline lookup yields CDR1 LGHNT and CDR2 FRNRAP.